Included here is one T cell receptor (beta chain) sequence, with context. This clone was picked up many times. Its antigen specificity is not known. Per-base qualities were not stored, and no clone one base away is much larger. The data stem from a study of T cells after posttransplantation cyclophosphamide listed by TCRdb under 2016. Context from the whole study: Using TRB sequencing, the study followed how the T cell repertoire rebuilt after myeloablative bone marrow transplantation with posttransplantation cyclophosphamide given as GVHD prophylaxis. Samples from about 33 PTCy-treated patients and fewer than 20 related bone marrow donors of those patients were subjected to antigen receptor sequencing. Blood from all 35 or so PTCy patients who had 1-year posttransplant specimens underwent TRB sequencing. In 3 patients, up to roughly 3 additional blood samples taken between 2 and 5.2 years after transplant also underwent TRB sequencing, as did pretransplant blood from a handful of patients. Because TRA and TRB clonality correlated tightly in several samples, later TCR analyses were limited to TRB. Public TRB sequences were searched against a database of over 3,000 sequences associated with responses to pathogens, tumor antigens, self-antigens and alloantigens. Broader findings and caveats from the paper: The TRB repertoires of T cells infiltrating skin or GI tract showed only limited overlap with the TRB repertoires of T cells in blood. Donor-recipient similarity was low at 1-2 months but rose over the first year, and later blood repertoires were often dominated by donor CD8+ memory clones. Across the approximately 48 patients, TRB clonality was highly associated with recipient CMV seropositivity and CMV reactivation, and diversity with PTCy was similar to that in the CNI/methotrexate controls.

TRB sequencing was run on genomic DNA with either the immunoSEQ assay at survey resolution or the hsTCRB kit. The source study handled its data this way. The immunoSEQ software was used for initial read processing, and the LymphoSeq R package was used for repertoire analyses. Clonality was computed as 1 minus normalized Shannon entropy, and a Gini coefficient was also calculated for each TRB dataset. To infer phenotypes in unsorted samples, TRB sequences from sorted subsets of the recipient or donor were mapped onto unsorted samples from the same recipient. TCRdb holds this immuneACCESS table with in-frame rearrangements only. Some clones are missing; in checked studies, unresolved V genes explain under half, and the rest has no known cause. D and trimming were read from the DNA, whereas the V and J calls and clone size are those reported in that table. The sample counts 44,000 or so clones, each observed more than once. About 2.2% of the sample rests with the top ten.

Peripheral blood samples were provided by related bone marrow donors on the day of marrow donation. Peripheral blood and bone marrow mononuclear cells were isolated by Ficoll-Hypaque density centrifugation and were cryopreserved. CDR1 LNHDA and CDR2 SQIVND were looked up in the germline V gene (reference sequence). From its cysteine to its phenylalanine, the CDR3 spans 15 amino acids. Only the CDR3 region is kept as DNA, spanning 45 bases read in frame from base 1. V lost 1 base and J lost 7 bases, and the count of bases not matched to a germline gene is 0. This TCR was recovered from a man aged 35 to 55 in good health, CMV-negative, and a related stem cell transplant donor. Recombination joined TRBV19 with TRBJ2-1; 14 bases in the junction line up with TRBD2. The sequencing sample was made of PBMCs. This receptor has the CDR3 CASSIGLAGGNEQFF. The bases read TGTGCCAGTAGTATAGGACTAGCGGGAGGGAATGAGCAGTTCTTC. Joined to the reference TRBV19 and TRBJ2-1 proteins, this CDR3 gives the full variable domain: DGGITQSPKYLFRKEGQNVTLSCEQNLNHDAMYWYRQDPGQGLRLIYYSQIVNDFQKGDIAEGYSVSREKKESFPLTVTSAQKNPTAFYLCASSIGLAGGNEQFFGPGTRLTVL.